A single sample is the source of the 15 T cell receptor beta chains below, sequenced in a study of blood T cell repertoires in COVID-19. Sequencing was performed with immunoSEQ multiplex PCR; in TCRdb, only in-frame clones are kept and a portion is missing. The sample has 200,000 to 250,000 clones, just over 85% seen once. Material for sequencing was peripheral blood. These receptors were taken from a man aged 30-40 years who had recovered from COVID-19.

The V and J genes are TRBV6-2 or TRBV6-3 and TRBJ2-3; TRBD1 matches 7 bases. Per germline, CDR1 MNHEY and CDR2 SVGEGT. This CDR3 has 14 residues. V dropped 5 bases and J dropped 4; count of bases not matched to a gene: 6. The CDR3 region has the DNA TGTGCCAGCAGTGACAGGGATTCGGCAGATACGCAGTATTTT. Translated, it gives CASSDRDSADTQYF.

Remarks on this clone: The same CDR3 also results from other DNA sequences found in this sample. This rearrangement joins TRBV12-3 or TRBV12-4 to TRBJ1-2; D is uncertain. Trimming removed 2 bases at V and 4 bases at J, with 8 bases between. The CDR3 loop spans 13 amino acids. CDR3 in amino acids: CASSLRRSYGYTF. CDR3 sequence (DNA): TGTGCCAGCAGTTTACGGAGGTCCTATGGCTACACCTTC.

The chain uses TRBV11-2 and TRBJ1-1; 9 bases line up with TRBD1. V shed 5 bases and J 2 bases; nucleotides not matched to a gene: 9. Germline assignment: CDR1 SGHAT and CDR2 FQNNGV. The CDR3 totals 16 residues. CDR3 DNA: TGTGCCAGCAGCACTCGGGACAGGGTAATAAACACTGAAGCTTTCTTT. Amino acid sequence: CASSTRDRVINTEAFF.

This clone was counted a few times. The J gene is TRBJ2-3, the V gene TRBV6-6; no clear D gene. V lost 4 bases and J lost 1, with 12 bases in between. Germline V lookup: CDR1 MNHNY, CDR2 SVGAGI (reference sequence). This CDR3 has 15 amino acids. The DNA of the CDR3 is TGTGCCAGCAGTTTCACTACTCCCCGCACAGATACGCAGTATTTT. Translating gives CASSFTTPRTDTQYF.

The rearrangement joins TRBV21-1 to TRBJ1-4; the DNA was not used to check the table's D call, TRBD1. TRBV21-1 is given as a pseudogene. The CDR3 is made up of 16 amino acids. CDR3 protein: CASSKVGDRGYEKLFF. The CDR3 DNA reads TGTGCCAGCAGCAAAGTGGGAGACAGGGGATACGAAAAACTGTTTTTT.

The chain recombines TRBV19 with TRBJ1-2; the match to TRBD1 covers 8 bases. V shed 1 base, J shed 8 bases, and the junction held 3 bases outside the gene matches. This CDR3 is built from 13 residues. Germline V gene lookup returns CDR1 LNHDA and CDR2 SQIVND (reference sequence). CDR3 bases: TGTGCCAGTAGTATAGGACAGGGGATAGGCTACACCTTC. Translating it yields CASSIGQGIGYTF.

The J gene is TRBJ1-3, the V gene TRBV21-1; TRBD1, the table's D call, lacks a check against the DNA. TRBV21-1 represents a pseudogene. There are 17 residues in the CDR3. The CDR3 sequence: CASSKAPQGAFGNTIYF. The CDR3 nucleotides read TGTGCCAGCAGCAAAGCCCCACAGGGGGCGTTCGGAAACACCATATATTTT.

This chain connects TRBV11-3 to TRBJ2-7, with 9 bases identical to TRBD1. Germline trimming cut 8 bases from V and 2 bases from J; bases unmatched to any gene: 7. In germline, CDR1 is SGHNT, CDR2 YENEEA. The CDR3 consists of 14 residues. The CDR3 nucleotides read TGTGCCAGCGGTTCCGGGACAGGGCCCTACGAGCAGTACTTC. Amino acid sequence: CASGSGTGPYEQYF.

This clone was seen a few times. The V gene is TRBV28, the J gene TRBJ2-7; 7 nucleotides align to TRBD1. The CDR3 sequence is 14 residues long. Germline CDR1 is MDHEN and CDR2 is SYDVKM. With V trimmed by 2 bases and J by 1 base, 2 bases remained unmatched. CDR3 sequence: CASSLGTVSYEQYF. DNA for the CDR3: TGTGCCAGCAGTTTAGGGACAGTTTCCTACGAGCAGTACTTC.

This chain uses TRBV24-1 with TRBJ1-2, with 9 nucleotides matching TRBD1. The V and J ends lost 3 bases and 8 bases, in that order; junction bases with no gene match: 3. Germline CDR1 KGHDR, CDR2 SFDVKD. The CDR3 is 13 residues long. CDR3 nucleotides: TGTGCCACCAGTGATAGGGGACAGGGAGGCTACACCTTC. This gives the protein CATSDRGQGGYTF.

A single count supports this clone. The chain recombines TRBV6-4 with TRBJ1-2; 8 nucleotides line up with TRBD1. The CDR3 spans 13 residues. The V segment lost 4 bases and the J segment 8 bases; nucleotides outside the gene matches: 6. CDR1 is MRHNA and CDR2 is SNTAGT in the germline V gene. The CDR3 spells CASSGQGLRGYTF. DNA of the CDR3: TGTGCCAGCAGTGGACAGGGGTTAAGGGGCTACACCTTC.

J is TRBJ2-2 and V is TRBV19, with TRBD1 identical over 10 bases. The CDR3 consists of 16 residues. Germline V gene lookup returns CDR1 LNHDA and CDR2 SQIVND (reference sequence). With 4 bases clipped from V and 5 bases from J, the junction kept 7 bases outside the gene matches. CDR3 DNA: TGTGCCAGTAGTACCCGAGACAGGGGGCAGACCGGGGAGCTGTTTTTT. The encoded protein is CASSTRDRGQTGELFF.

The chain carries TRBV6-5 and TRBJ2-7, with 7 bases matching TRBD2. The germline gives CDR1 MNHEY, CDR2 SVGAGI. The trim removed 0 bases at V and 6 bases at J, leaving 5 bases unmatched. The CDR3 contains 14 residues. CDR3 in amino acids: CASSYSGGVAEQYF. In DNA form, the CDR3 reads TGTGCCAGCAGTTACTCGGGGGGGGTAGCCGAGCAGTACTTC.

As for this clone: The sample contains more than one DNA sequence encoding this CDR3. The J gene is TRBJ1-1, the V gene TRBV12-3 or TRBV12-4; no clear D. Deletions cut 4 bases from V and 1 base from J, with 7 bases between. CDR3 length: 13 residues. In DNA form, the CDR3 reads TGTGCCAGCAGTTCCCAGGAGAACACTGAAGCTTTCTTT. It codes for CASSSQENTEAFF.

The chain employs TRBV19 and TRBJ1-1; 7 nucleotides match TRBD1. The V gene end was trimmed by 5 bases and the J gene end by 5 bases; junction bases not matched to a gene: 11. This CDR3 spans 15 amino acids. Germline CDR1 reads LNHDA; CDR2 reads SQIVND (reference sequence). CDR3 coding DNA: TGTGCCAGTAGTTGGGGTTACAGGGGTGGGACTGAAGCTTTCTTT. Translating it yields CASSWGYRGGTEAFF.